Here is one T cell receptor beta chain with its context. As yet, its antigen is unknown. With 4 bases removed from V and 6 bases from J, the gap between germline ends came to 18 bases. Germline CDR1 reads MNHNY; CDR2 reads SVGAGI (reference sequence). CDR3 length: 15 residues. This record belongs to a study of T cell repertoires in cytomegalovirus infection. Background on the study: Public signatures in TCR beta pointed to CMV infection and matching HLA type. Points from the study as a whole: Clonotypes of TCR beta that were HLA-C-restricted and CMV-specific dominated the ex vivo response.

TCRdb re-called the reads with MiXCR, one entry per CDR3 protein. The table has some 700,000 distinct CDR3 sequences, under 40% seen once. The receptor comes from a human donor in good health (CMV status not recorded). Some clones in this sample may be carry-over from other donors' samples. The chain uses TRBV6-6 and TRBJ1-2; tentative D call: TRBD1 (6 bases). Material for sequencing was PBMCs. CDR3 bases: TGTGCCAGCAGTTCGGATCCACAGGGAGTCCATGGCTACACCTTC. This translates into CASSSDPQGVHGYTF.